This TCR beta chain was identified during a study of T cell responses to AZD1222 COVID-19 vaccine. V was cut by 3 bases and J by 8 bases, with 11 bases left in between. The CDR3 is 14 amino acids. Germline values: CDR1 KGHSH, CDR2 LQKENI. Profiling relied on immunoSEQ multiplex PCR, and the TCRdb table lists in-frame clones only, not all of them. The data contain 75,000 to 100,000 clones, around 89% of them singletons. On this clone: Its antigen is as yet unknown.

General study points: Recipients of AZD1222 seropositive at baseline numbered only 6 or 7. White British people made up most donors, females outnumbered males, and clonal diversity was possibly underestimated. Repertoire collection took place solely once the T cell response had peaked. A rise in Spike-specific TCR breadth and depth followed two AZD1222 doses.

The material sequenced was peripheral blood, taken on day 0 of AZD1222 vaccination. The chain uses TRBV18 and TRBJ1-6; TRBD1 might be the D (5 bases). The sequence was collected from an adult in good health. CDR3 in amino acids: CASSPDSPDSPLHF. The CDR3 DNA sequence: TGTGCCAGCTCACCCGACAGCCCGGATTCACCCCTCCACTTT. The full variable domain, its missing parts supplied by reference TRBV18 and TRBJ1-6, is NAGVMQNPRHLVRRRGQEARLRCSPMKGHSHVYWYRQLPEEGLKFMVYLQKENIIDESGMPKERFSAEFPKEGPSILRIQQVVRGDSAAYFCASSPDSPDSPLHFGNGTRLTVT.